A selection of T cell receptor beta chains follows, all from one sample in a study of T cell responses to AZD1222 COVID-19 vaccine. The table came from immunoSEQ multiplex PCR; TCRdb's copy has only in-frame clones and leaves some out. The table shows about 170,000 clones, with around 85% occurring only once. Sequenced here: peripheral blood, sampled 28 days after the second AZD1222 dose. The receptors were sampled from an adult who received the AZD1222 COVID-19 vaccine. CDR3s include the opening cysteine and the closing phenylalanine or tryptophan. A D gene is named only where the DNA matches it firmly. Clone size is stated in some rows and not others, as once, few, many or a class when expanded.

DNA: TGTGCCAGCAGCTTGGTGGGGCAGAGCTATGGCTACACCTTC
CDR3: CASSLVGQSYGYTF
length: 14
size: -
J: TRBJ1-2
D: -
V: TRBV5-6

DNA: TGTGCCAGCAGTTATTATAGGGATCAGCCCCAGCATTTT
CDR3: CASSYYRDQPQHF
length: 13
size: -
J: TRBJ1-5
D: -
V: TRBV6-2/TRBV6-3

DNA: TGCGCCAGCAGCCATGAGTCCGCGGCCCCTGGAAACACCATATATTTT
CDR3: CASSHESAAPGNTIYF
length: 16
size: few
J: TRBJ1-3
D: -
V: TRBV4-1

DNA: TGTGCCAGCAGTTCCCCCTCCCGCTATAGCACTGAAGCTTTCTTT
CDR3: CASSSPSRYSTEAFF
length: 15
size: -
J: TRBJ1-1
D: -
V: TRBV6-5

DNA: TGTGCCCGGTCCCCTGGTGCCTCTGGGGCCAACGTCCTGACTTTC
CDR3: CARSPGASGANVLTF
length: 15
size: -
J: TRBJ2-6
D: -
V: TRBV30

DNA: TGTGCCAGTAGTATAGGTCGACCCTTCCGACCCTCCTACAATGAGCAGTTCTTC
CDR3: CASSIGRPFRPSYNEQFF
length: 18
size: -
J: TRBJ2-1
D: -
V: TRBV19

DNA: TGTGCCAGCAGCTTATTAGGGGTTCCTGAGCAGTTCTTC
CDR3: CASSLLGVPEQFF
length: 13
size: -
J: TRBJ2-1
D: -
V: TRBV11-2

DNA: TGTGCCAGCACCGGCCCTAGCGGGGGGTGGAATGAGCAGTTCTTC
CDR3: CASTGPSGGWNEQFF
length: 15
size: -
J: TRBJ2-1
D: TRBD2
V: TRBV7-9

DNA: TGTGCCAGCAGCTTGTGGGCGGGACACTCTGGAAACACCATATATTTT
CDR3: CASSLWAGHSGNTIYF
length: 16
size: -
J: TRBJ1-3
D: -
V: TRBV5-6

DNA: TGTGCCAGTAGTGATCCCGGGGGGTCCACTGAAGCTTTCTTT
CDR3: CASSDPGGSTEAFF
length: 14
size: -
J: TRBJ1-1
D: -
V: TRBV19

DNA: TGTGCCAGTAGTACCCCCAGACGGTTCAATGAGCAGTTCTTC
CDR3: CASSTPRRFNEQFF
length: 14
size: -
J: TRBJ2-1
D: -
V: TRBV19

DNA: TGTGCCTGGAGTGTACGGACTCCGGTTGTAGCAGATACGCAGTATTTT
CDR3: CAWSVRTPVVADTQYF
length: 16
size: -
J: TRBJ2-3
D: -
V: TRBV30

DNA: TGTGCCAGCAGTCCCGGACCTTATGAAGCTTTCTTT
CDR3: CASSPGPYEAFF
length: 12
size: -
J: TRBJ1-1
D: -
V: TRBV2

DNA: TGCGCCAGCAGCCAAGTCGGGGAGCTGTTTTTT
CDR3: CASSQVGELFF
length: 11
size: -
J: TRBJ2-2
D: -
V: TRBV4-1

DNA: TGTGCCAGCAGCCCTGGGCCTACCTCGGGGCGACAATCCTACGAGCAGTACTTC
CDR3: CASSPGPTSGRQSYEQYF
length: 18
size: -
J: TRBJ2-7
D: -
V: TRBV7-2

DNA: TGTGCCGGAGCTCGAAGCGGGGGTAACTACGAGCAGTACTTC
CDR3: CAGARSGGNYEQYF
length: 14
size: -
J: TRBJ2-7
D: TRBD2
V: TRBV7-9

DNA: TGTGCCAGCAGCCAAGCTACCGTGAGGCCTGCCGGGGAGCTGTTTTTT
CDR3: CASSQATVRPAGELFF
length: 16
size: -
J: TRBJ2-2
D: -
V: TRBV3-1/TRBV3-2

DNA: TGTGCCAGCAGCCCCAACCGGGACAGGTCACACGAGCAGTACTTC
CDR3: CASSPNRDRSHEQYF
length: 15
size: once
J: TRBJ2-7
D: TRBD1
V: TRBV7-6

DNA: TGTGCCAGCAGTCTACAGGGGACGGCGAACACTGAAGCTTTCTTT
CDR3: CASSLQGTANTEAFF
length: 15
size: -
J: TRBJ1-1
D: TRBD1
V: TRBV6-5

DNA: TGCGCCAGCCGCCGGGACGGCTATAGCAATCAGCCCCAGCATTTT
CDR3: CASRRDGYSNQPQHF
length: 15
size: -
J: TRBJ1-5
D: -
V: TRBV5-1

DNA: TGTGCCAGCAGTTCCCACCGGGTTAACTATGGCTACACCTTC
CDR3: CASSSHRVNYGYTF
length: 14
size: -
J: TRBJ1-2
D: -
V: TRBV3-1/TRBV3-2

DNA: TGTGCCAGTAGAATCCTAGGGGTGAACACTGAAGCTTTCTTT
CDR3: CASRILGVNTEAFF
length: 14
size: -
J: TRBJ1-1
D: -
V: TRBV19

DNA: TGTGCCAGCAGTGACTCGACTCTAGCAACAGATACGCAGTATTTT
CDR3: CASSDSTLATDTQYF
length: 15
size: -
J: TRBJ2-3
D: -
V: TRBV6-4

DNA: TGTGCCAGCAGCTCCCCGGACCGGATGGGCGAGCAGTACTTC
CDR3: CASSSPDRMGEQYF
length: 14
size: few
J: TRBJ2-7
D: -
V: TRBV11-2

DNA: TGTGCCAGCAGCCGCCGGGGACAAAAAGAGACCCAGTACTTC
CDR3: CASSRRGQKETQYF
length: 14
size: -
J: TRBJ2-5
D: -
V: TRBV11-2

DNA: TGCAGCGTAGTACCCACAGGGACCTATGGCTACACCTTC
CDR3: CSVVPTGTYGYTF
length: 13
size: -
J: TRBJ1-2
D: -
V: TRBV29-1

DNA: TGCGCCAGCAGCTTGGAGGCAGGGGTATCACCCCTCCACTTT
CDR3: CASSLEAGVSPLHF
length: 14
size: -
J: TRBJ1-6
D: -
V: TRBV5-1

DNA: TGTGCCAGCAGCTCCGGCGGGGGGGCGTGGGAGACCCAGTACTTC
CDR3: CASSSGGGAWETQYF
length: 15
size: -
J: TRBJ2-5
D: TRBD2
V: TRBV7-2

DNA: TGTGCCAGCAGCTTAACACCATGGGTACGAGAGACCCAGTACTTC
CDR3: CASSLTPWVRETQYF
length: 15
size: few
J: TRBJ2-5
D: -
V: TRBV7-2

DNA: TGTGCCAGCAGCCAAGTCGATACAGCTAACTATGGCTACACCTTC
CDR3: CASSQVDTANYGYTF
length: 15
size: -
J: TRBJ1-2
D: -
V: TRBV4-2

DNA: TGTGCCAGCAGTCCCGGGACAGGGGTCGAGCAGTACTTC
CDR3: CASSPGTGVEQYF
length: 13
size: -
J: TRBJ2-7
D: TRBD1
V: TRBV12-3/TRBV12-4

DNA: TGTGCCAGCACCCGGTGGGGGGCCGCGAGGCATGAGCAGTTCTTC
CDR3: CASTRWGAARHEQFF
length: 15
size: -
J: TRBJ2-1
D: -
V: TRBV7-2

DNA: TGTGCCAGCAGCTTAGGGGTTTCGAGTATGACAGGCGTCAATCAGCCCCAGCATTTT
CDR3: CASSLGVSSMTGVNQPQHF
length: 19
size: -
J: TRBJ1-5
D: -
V: TRBV7-9

DNA: TGCGCCAGCAGCTTCAGCACAGATACGCAGTATTTT
CDR3: CASSFSTDTQYF
length: 12
size: -
J: TRBJ2-3
D: -
V: TRBV5-1

DNA: TGTGCCAGCAGTGAGGTGAAGCTTAATGAGCAGTTCTTC
CDR3: CASSEVKLNEQFF
length: 13
size: few
J: TRBJ2-1
D: -
V: TRBV25-1

DNA: TGTGCCAGCAGCTGGAGGACAGCGTTAGACTTC
CDR3: CASSWRTALDF
length: 11
size: -
J: TRBJ1-2
D: -
V: TRBV12-3/TRBV12-4

DNA: TGTGCCAGTAGGACAGGGGGCCTCAACACCGGGGAGCTGTTTTTT
CDR3: CASRTGGLNTGELFF
length: 15
size: -
J: TRBJ2-2
D: TRBD1
V: TRBV19

DNA: TGCAGCATCCGGACCCTTCGGACTGAAGCTTTCTTT
CDR3: CSIRTLRTEAFF
length: 12
size: -
J: TRBJ1-1
D: -
V: TRBV29-1

DNA: TGTGCCAGCACCTTGAGGAGGGAAGATGGCTACACCTTC
CDR3: CASTLRREDGYTF
length: 13
size: -
J: TRBJ1-2
D: -
V: TRBV5-6